This TCR beta chain was captured by sequencing in a study of technical replicates of blood from several donors. Per the germline V gene, CDR1 is SNHLY and CDR2 is FYNNEI. This CDR3 comprises 13 residues. V lost 7 bases and J lost 0; bases outside the gene matches: 2. TCRdb keeps only in-frame clones here, not all; method: immunoSEQ multiplex PCR. The sample shows tens of thousands of clones, about 90% of them seen only once. The chain couples TRBV2 to TRBJ2-7, with TRBD1 identical over 8 bases. This TCR derives from a human donor in good health. Sequencing was done on a sample of T cells isolated from PBMCs. The CDR3 protein is CASTGQGSYEQYF. The CDR3 DNA sequence: TGTGCCAGCACCGGACAGGGCTCCTACGAGCAGTACTTC.